A selection of T cell receptor beta chains follows, all from one sample in a study of CD4 T cells in relation to SARS-CoV-2 and coronaviruses. The method was immunoSEQ multiplex PCR; TCRdb's version includes in-frame clones alone and lacks a portion of them. The data contain around 65,000 clones, about 87% of them singletons. Sequenced sample: memory CD4+ T cells from PBMCs. The receptors shown here come from a human donor in good health. Both conserved end residues are part of each CDR3. D genes are given only for firm matches. A clone size is listed for some rows: how often the clone was seen (once, few, many), or a class if it is expanded.

clone size	V gene	J gene	CDR3 length	D gene	CDR3 protein	CDR3 DNA
NA	TRBV7-9	TRBJ1-6	19	NA	CASSLVRLGRSSYNSPLHF	TGTGCCAGCAGCTTAGTCAGGTTGGGCAGGAGCTCCTATAATTCACCCCTCCACTTT
once	TRBV25-1	TRBJ1-2	15	TRBD1	CASSGQGRGNYGYTF	TGTGCCAGCAGTGGACAGGGGCGCGGAAACTATGGCTACACCTTC
NA	TRBV2	TRBJ1-2	15	NA	CASEREQGGSYGYTF	TGTGCCAGTGAGAGGGAACAGGGAGGAAGCTATGGCTACACCTTC
NA	TRBV11-2	TRBJ1-1	14	NA	CASSLDLWHTEAFF	TGTGCCAGCAGCTTAGATCTCTGGCACACTGAAGCTTTCTTT
NA	TRBV12-1	TRBJ2-7	15	NA	CASSRASGRAYEQYF	TGTGCCAGCAGCAGAGCCAGCGGGAGGGCCTACGAGCAGTACTTC
NA	TRBV4-1	TRBJ2-2	14	NA	CASSQGSRGGELFF	TGCGCCAGCAGCCAAGGCTCTCGTGGCGGGGAGCTGTTTTTT
NA	TRBV15	TRBJ2-7	15	NA	CATSREWGVSYEQYF	TGTGCCACCAGCAGAGAGTGGGGGGTCTCCTACGAGCAGTACTTC
NA	TRBV28	TRBJ1-4	14	NA	CASLRQEANEKLFF	TGTGCCAGTCTGAGACAGGAGGCTAATGAAAAACTGTTTTTT
NA	TRBV28	TRBJ2-3	14	TRBD2	CVTRSSGSTDTQYF	TGTGTCACCCGGTCTAGCGGGAGCACAGATACGCAGTATTTT
NA	TRBV7-8	TRBJ2-5	11	NA	CASSLKETQYF	TGTGCCAGCAGCTTAAAAGAGACCCAGTACTTC
NA	TRBV27	TRBJ2-3	14	NA	CASSFRGYGDTQYF	TGTGCCAGCAGTTTCAGGGGTTACGGTGATACGCAGTATTTT
NA	TRBV9	TRBJ2-5	14	NA	CASSYSTGQETQYF	TGTGCCAGCAGCTACTCTACGGGGCAAGAGACCCAGTACTTC
NA	TRBV24-1	TRBJ2-2	16	NA	CATSDYRAPRSGELFF	TGTGCCACCAGTGATTACAGGGCGCCCAGGTCCGGGGAGCTGTTTTTT
NA	TRBV6-5	TRBJ2-5	14	TRBD2	CASIFGGGLETQYF	TGTGCCAGCATATTCGGGGGAGGGCTTGAGACCCAGTACTTC
NA	TRBV20-1	TRBJ1-4	11	NA	CSARGDEKLFF	TGCAGTGCTAGGGGGGACGAAAAACTGTTTTTT
NA	TRBV19	TRBJ1-1	17	NA	CASSKNPSGVGNTEAFF	TGTGCCAGTAGTAAAAACCCGTCAGGGGTAGGGAACACTGAAGCTTTCTTT
NA	TRBV7-2	TRBJ1-2	15	NA	CASSLRVPGTYGYTF	TGTGCCAGCAGCCTTAGGGTCCCGGGGACCTATGGCTACACCTTC
once	TRBV19	TRBJ1-3	16	NA	CASSLDGRYSGNTIYF	TGTGCCAGTAGTCTGGACGGAAGATACTCTGGAAACACCATATATTTT
once	TRBV5-6	TRBJ1-5	11	NA	CASSPPQPQHF	TGTGCCAGCAGCCCCCCCCAGCCCCAGCATTTT
NA	TRBV11-2	TRBJ2-3	15	NA	CASSLGTGGRDTQYF	TGTGCCAGCAGCTTAGGTACAGGTGGAAGAGATACGCAGTATTTT
NA	TRBV2	TRBJ1-6	14	NA	CASTRDLYNSPLHF	TGTGCCAGCACCAGGGATCTATATAATTCACCCCTCCACTTT
NA	TRBV28	TRBJ2-7	16	TRBD1	CASSPIRQGVGNEQYF	TGTGCCAGCAGTCCAATCCGACAGGGCGTTGGGAACGAGCAGTACTTC